This T cell receptor beta chain was sequenced during a study of human T cells and chemical hapten exposure (dated by TCRdb to 2020 to 2023). With regard to the full study: For sensitization, 2% DPC in acetone was applied to a 2 cm by 2 cm area of upper inner arm skin. Weekly therapeutic DPC doses were additionally applied to the scalp of patients throughout the roughly 22-week study period. Patch testing was performed on the upper back with Finn chambers containing 0.01% DPC, and the patch tests were scored after 6 days according to International Contact Dermatitis Research Group standards. Alopecia areata with under or over 50% scalp involvement, alopecia totalis and alopecia universalis were represented in the patient cohort, which was mostly female. Libraries were pooled for sequencing, and variation in per-sample TCR yields was attributed mainly to small differences in library volumes within the pool. Peripheral blood TCR repertoire changes were tracked in vivo in alopecia patients during primary and secondary sensitization to the hapten diphenylcyclopropenone (DPC). Patient blood was sampled pre-sensitization (week 0) and at 2, 6 and about 24 weeks after DPC sensitization. Around 30 alopecia patients provided blood for TCR sequencing at one to four time points (pre-sensitization, 2, 6 and 24 weeks). Overall study results and their limits: DPC sensitization did not change the number of TCRs with a frequency above 1 in 1000, and there was no evidence of changes in global repertoire structure. After repeated subsampling, the strength of the expansion versus patch-test correlation and the threshold at which it became significant changed. Patch test score was positively correlated with the number of PT1 expanded TCRs, with significance at thresholds 8, 16 and 32 but not at 4. Significantly more large CDR3 similarity clusters were formed by expanded TCRs than by pre-sensitization or healthy control sets, consistent with antigen-driven responses. Because every patient had alopecia, a presumed autoimmune disease, the patients' immune response might differ from that of healthy individuals.

The library relied on RACE. Instrument on record: NextSeq 500. During library preparation, unique molecular identifiers were attached to individual cDNA molecules so that TCRs could be counted in a quantitative, reproducible way. For every blood RNA sample, sequencing covered both the TCR alpha and TCR beta chains. In the paper's pipeline: Samples had a median of about 90,000 TCRs, with a range from roughly 23,224 to 700,000. The Decombinator software suite was used to annotate V, J and CDR3 in the TCR reads. Every sample was subsampled to the same number of TCRs (28,000) for the PS versus PT1 abundance plots. TCRs were defined as expanded if absent before sensitization and observed at least eight times at the 2-week time point. The public reads were quality trimmed at Q25 with fastp and then assembled into clones with MiXCR by TCRdb, keeping productive beta chains. Rows are combined by CDR3 protein, so each entry shows the most common genes and DNA. TCRdb, not the original authors, processed these V and J calls. The sample table lists 360,000 or so distinct CDR3 sequences, nearly 6.5% of them with a count of one. Of the sample, about 5% falls within the top ten clones.

This sample's time point label indicates: patch test 2, 6 weeks after DPC sensitization. The treatment or condition label for this specimen denotes: therapeutic diphenylcyclopropenone sensitization with weekly scalp DPC. At every patch-test visit, the blood draw took place before the patch test was put on. Patients were considered eligible if aged 18 to 70, diagnosed with alopecia and deemed suitable for DPC therapy, and patients were excluded if pregnant. Total RNA was isolated from unfractionated whole blood collected in Tempus Blood RNA tubes. Trimming takes 4 bases from V and 5 bases from J, and the germline ends sit 9 bases apart. Spanning cysteine to phenylalanine, the CDR3 consists of 12 amino acids. Only the CDR3 DNA stays, 36 bases, in frame from base 1. The CDR1 and CDR2 encoded by the germline V gene are SGHVS and FNYEAQ. A word on this clonotype: The specificity of this receptor is unknown. Base qualities are not provided; no much larger clone lies one nucleotide away.

The V and J genes are TRBV7-6 and TRBJ2-7; the best D guess is TRBD2, with 5 bases matching. The sample was whole blood, taken in connection with sensitization to the hapten diphenylcyclopropenone (DPC). This receptor was identified in a woman between 18 and 29 years old with alopecia areata. Some clones in this sample may be carry-over from other donors' samples. The encoded CDR3 is CASSSGVHEQYF. The DNA reads as follows: TGTGCCAGCAGCTCCGGGGTCCACGAGCAGTACTTC.